The T cell receptor beta chain under discussion was sequenced for a study of shared clonotypes between healthy human individuals. The study's findings and limits: Non-shared clonotypes displayed generation probabilities falling below those of clonotypes present in all four donors.

The CD8 memory sample joined CD45RO+ cells and CCR7-negative CD45RA+ cells. V was shortened by 8 bases and J by 3 bases, with 20 bases between the two germline ends. The CDR3 is 16 amino acids. CDR1 ENHRY and CDR2 SYGVKD come from the germline V gene. To note about this clone: The antigen is unknown.

Clones were sequenced by immunoSEQ multiplex PCR, and TCRdb holds only the in-frame ones, with some missing. The sample holds roughly 660,000 clones, 80% to 95% seen once. Sequences were obtained from memory CD8+ T cells from PBMCs. Subset noted: CD45RO+ cells pooled with CCR7-negative TemRA cells. This sequence joins TRBV10-3 and TRBJ1-5; D is ambiguous. The sequence was collected from a young man in good health. Some clones in this sample may be carry-over from other donors' samples. In nucleotides, the CDR3 is TGTGCCATCCCGCCCTCCCCCCTCTACCACAATCAGCCCCAGCATTTT. It specifies CAIPPSPLYHNQPQHF.